Each of the 11 T cell receptor beta chains below was sequenced from the same sample in a study of cytomegalovirus exposure and HLA in healthy donors. The PCR was carried out with 60 Vbeta primers and 13 Jbeta primers. TCRdb's copy holds only in-frame clones and misses some; the assay was immunoSEQ multiplex PCR. The table has roughly 89,000 clones, around 74% seen once. Source material: PBMCs. All receptors derive from a man aged 25 to 40 in good health and CMV-seropositive.

CDR3 residues: CASKQGYEQYF. CDR3 nucleotides: TGTGCCAGCAAACAGGGCTACGAGCAGTACTTC. The chain couples TRBV21-1 to TRBJ2-7; no check of the table's D call, TRBD1, against the DNA was made. TRBV21-1 is classified as a pseudogene. There are 11 residues in the CDR3.

The rearrangement links TRBV5-1 to TRBJ2-1; the D gene is possibly TRBD1 (5 bases). CDR3 length: 15 residues. V was shortened by 1 base and J by 2 bases, with 10 bases between the two germline ends. Looked up from germline, CDR1 is SGHRS and CDR2 is YFSETQ. CDR3 sequence reads: CASSLLQVAYNEQFF. The CDR3 DNA reads TGCGCCAGCAGCTTGTTACAGGTGGCCTACAATGAGCAGTTCTTC.

The count of this clone is one. The chain uses TRBV4-1 and TRBJ2-3, with D perhaps matching TRBD1 (6 bases). CDR1 is MGHRA and CDR2 is YSYEKL in the germline V gene. V gave up 1 base and J gave up 0 bases, with 14 bases separating them. The CDR3 totals 17 residues. The CDR3: CASSQGTRTASTDTQYF. The CDR3 region has the DNA TGCGCCAGCAGCCAAGGGACCCGGACAGCTAGCACAGATACGCAGTATTTT.

This sequence joins TRBV30 and TRBJ2-7; TRBD1 might be the D (6 bases). V was trimmed by 0 bases and J by 5 bases, leaving 14 bases between them. This CDR3 has 14 amino acids. Per germline, CDR1 GTSNPN and CDR2 SVGIG (reference sequence). In nucleotides, the CDR3 is TGTGCCTGGAGTGTCCAGGGGATAGGTGACGAGCAGTACTTC. Translating gives CAWSVQGIGDEQYF.

The J gene is TRBJ2-3, the V gene TRBV7-6, with 7 bases identical to TRBD2. CDR1 and CDR2 (germline): SGHVS, FNYEAQ. The CDR3 runs 14 residues. V lost 5 bases, J lost 6 bases, and 8 bases stayed unmatched. The CDR3 spells CASSVGTTGDTQYF. CDR3 coding DNA: TGTGCCAGCAGCGTCGGGACTACAGGCGATACGCAGTATTTT.

This clone was recorded many times. This chain joins TRBV7-9 and TRBJ2-7; 10 bases line up with TRBD1. The CDR3 has 16 amino acids. Trimming took 5 bases from V and 2 from J; bases not matched to a gene: 9. CDR1 and CDR2 (germline): SEHNR, FQNEAQ (reference sequence). Here the CDR3 reads CASSPPPGQGTYEQYF. CDR3 nucleotides: TGTGCCAGCAGCCCTCCCCCGGGACAGGGGACCTACGAGCAGTACTTC. Full variable domain (missing parts from reference TRBV7-9 and TRBJ2-7): DTGVSQNPRHKITKRGQNVTFRCDPISEHNRLYWYRQTLGQGPEFLTYFQNEAQLEKSRLLSDRFSAERPKGSFSTLEIQRTEQGDSAMYLCASSPPPGQGTYEQYFGPGTRLTVT.

The CDR3 protein is CASEGGNTGELFF. The CDR3 DNA reads as TGTGCCAGCGAGGGAGGGAACACCGGGGAGCTGTTTTTT. The chain carries TRBV11-3 and TRBJ2-2, with D possibly being TRBD2 (6 bases). The CDR3 consists of 13 residues. CDR1 and CDR2 (germline): SGHNT, YENEEA. The germline V and J ends were trimmed by 8 bases and 1 base, with 8 bases remaining between them.

The rearrangement joins TRBV30 to TRBJ2-5; 8 bases map to TRBD1. The junction had 5 bases not matched to a gene; V was cut back by 0 bases and J by 2 bases. The germline gives CDR1 GTSNPN, CDR2 SVGIG (reference sequence). The CDR3 is 15 amino acids. In DNA form, the CDR3 reads TGTGCCTGGAGTGTGAACAGGGGGGTACAAGAGACCCAGTACTTC. Translated, it gives CAWSVNRGVQETQYF.

The chain recombines TRBV7-9 with TRBJ2-3; 11 positions match TRBD2. CDR3 length: 17 amino acids. The V segment lost 5 bases and the J segment 0 bases; nucleotides outside the gene matches: 7. Germline lookup yields CDR1 SEHNR and CDR2 FQNEAQ (reference sequence). CDR3 amino acids: CASSAGLAVLSTDTQYF. For the CDR3, the DNA is TGTGCCAGCAGCGCGGGACTAGCGGTACTTAGCACAGATACGCAGTATTTT.

This clone has a single count. Compared with germline, one end of the junction differs, possibly owing to a read error. The chain employs TRBV4-2 and TRBJ1-6; no reliable D call. CDR3 size: 19 residues. Germline values: CDR1 LGHNA, CDR2 YNFKEQ. In DNA form, the CDR3 reads TGTGCCAGCAGCCAAGAGATCCAACAACTAATCTCCTATAGTTCACCCCTCCACTTT. Protein product: CASSQEIQQLISYSSPLHF.

The chain uses TRBV28 and TRBJ2-7; D might be TRBD1 (7 bases). V lost 2 bases, J lost 0 bases, and 23 bases lay in between. The germline V gene has CDR1 MDHEN and CDR2 SYDVKM. This CDR3 is built from 19 residues. CDR3 nucleotides: TGTGCCAGCAGTTTAATTCGCGGGAAACAGGACAGGAGCTCCTACGAGCAGTACTTC. Residues: CASSLIRGKQDRSSYEQYF.